A single sample gave rise to the 2 T cell receptor beta chains below, sequenced in a study of control samples from healthy donors and cancer patients. The table came from immunoSEQ multiplex PCR; TCRdb's copy has only in-frame clones and leaves some out. The table lists tens of thousands of clones, over 65% of them singletons. Sequencing was carried out using blood. These receptors were obtained from a man in his forties or fifties in good health.

V gene TRBV7-2 combines with J gene TRBJ2-3; tentative D call: TRBD2 (6 bases). This CDR3 contains 15 residues. V gave up 5 bases and J gave up 4 bases, with 16 bases separating them. The V gene's germline CDR1 is SGHTA and CDR2 FQGNSA. In DNA, the CDR3 is TGTGCCAGCAGCCCCTGGGGGGAGAGGGCAGATACGCAGTATTTT. It specifies CASSPWGERADTQYF.

V usage is TRBV2 and J usage is TRBJ1-2; D remains unclear. The CDR3 has 12 residues. In germline, CDR1 is SNHLY, CDR2 FYNNEI. Deletions cut 2 bases from V and 8 bases from J, with 9 bases between. CDR3 nucleotide sequence: TGTGCCAGCAGTGAACACGCTGGAGGCTACACCTTC. Its translation is CASSEHAGGYTF.